This record looks at one T cell receptor beta chain sequence and its context. The CDR3 contains 18 residues. Germline V lookup: CDR1 SGHRS, CDR2 YFSETQ. The V end was cut by 2 bases, the J end by 5 bases, with 22 bases between. The data derive from a study of T cell changes during pregnancy in multiple sclerosis. Clones were sequenced by immunoSEQ multiplex PCR, and TCRdb holds only the in-frame ones, with some missing. The table shows some 29,000 clones, with around 89% occurring only once. This sequence was found in a female donor with multiple sclerosis, enrolled in a pregnancy study. The sequences come from CD8+ T cells from peripheral blood mononuclear cells, collected in the third trimester of pregnancy. The chain joins TRBV5-1 to TRBJ2-2, with a possible D match to TRBD2 (6 bases). CDR3 protein: CASSFDEGLWRETGELFF. The CDR3, as DNA: TGCGCCAGCAGCTTCGACGAGGGTCTCTGGCGGGAAACCGGGGAGCTGTTTTTT.